The next 22 T cell receptor beta chains were all read from a single sample in a study of blood T cells in healthy people across ages. Next came a second PCR, run for roughly 6 to 11 cycles, which used a sample-barcoded 5' primer along with a J-beta primer mix. TCRdb redid the calling of the 5' RACE reads with MiXCR, one entry per CDR3 protein. The sample has more than 800,000 distinct CDR3 sequences; more than 25% are singletons. The source material was blood. The receptor set was obtained from a woman aged 80 or over in good health.

This clonotype was recorded at least ten times. For the CDR3, the DNA is TGCAGTGCGCAAAGAAGGACAGGGTTCGATGAGCAGTTCTTC. Translating it yields CSAQRRTGFDEQFF. This chain joins TRBV20-1 and TRBJ2-1; TRBD1 matches 8 bases. The J segment lost 8 bases and the V segment lost 6 bases, leaving 12 bases of the junction unmatched. Germline CDR1 reads DFQATT; CDR2 reads SNEGSKA (reference sequence). The CDR3 loop spans 14 amino acids.

This clonotype has a count of ten or more. This sequence joins TRBV5-1 and TRBJ1-1; a possible D gene is TRBD1 (5 bases). Per the germline V gene, CDR1 is SGHRS and CDR2 is YFSETQ. V was cut by 1 base and J by 7 bases, with 14 bases left in between. The CDR3 is 14 amino acids. The DNA of the CDR3 is TGCGCCAGCAGCTTGTTTGGGACGAACGATGAAGCTTTCTTT. Translation: CASSLFGTNDEAFF.

This clonotype was found many times. The gene calls are TRBV7-2 and TRBJ2-7; unclear D gene. The CDR3 is made up of 13 amino acids. Trimming left V 6 bases short and J 0 bases short, with 9 bases between. Germline CDR1 and CDR2: SGHTA and FQGNSA. DNA for the CDR3: TGTGCCAGCAGTATTCAAGACTCCTACGAGCAGTACTTC. Translating gives CASSIQDSYEQYF.

V gene TRBV6-2 or TRBV6-3 combines with J gene TRBJ2-5, with TRBD2 identical over 11 bases. CDR3 length equals 18 residues. The V and J ends lost 2 bases and 2 bases, in that order; junction bases with no gene match: 10. Germline CDR1 MNHEY, CDR2 SVGEGT. CDR3 in amino acids: CASSYGILAGGKQETQYF. The CDR3 DNA is TGTGCCAGCAGTTACGGAATTCTAGCGGGGGGAAAACAAGAGACCCAGTACTTC.

This clonotype was picked up many times. The V and J genes are TRBV7-2 and TRBJ2-1; 13 bases align to TRBD2. V gave up 6 bases and J gave up 5 bases; unmatched junction bases: 10. The CDR3 has 17 amino acids. The germline CDR1 and CDR2 sequences are SGHTA and FQGNSA. The CDR3 loop reads CASRRPGLAGTNNEQFF. CDR3 DNA: TGTGCCAGCAGGAGACCGGGACTAGCGGGGACTAACAATGAGCAGTTCTTC.

This clonotype was found many times. The V call is TRBV6-6, the J call TRBJ2-5; no firm D call. The germline gives CDR1 MNHNY, CDR2 SVGAGI (reference sequence). V was clipped by 6 bases and J by 4 bases, with 9 bases between them. The CDR3 spans 12 residues. CDR3 coding DNA: TGTGCCAGCAGCCAAAATAGAGAGACCCAGTACTTC. This gives the protein CASSQNRETQYF.

The rearrangement links TRBV20-1 to TRBJ2-5; D unclear. This CDR3 region has 16 residues. V was clipped by 6 bases and J by 3 bases, with 23 bases between them. The germline V gene encodes CDR1 DFQATT and CDR2 SNEGSKA (reference sequence). The CDR3 sequence is CSARPRVVGLEETQYF. The CDR3, as DNA: TGCAGTGCCCGTCCTAGAGTGGTCGGGCTTGAAGAGACCCAGTACTTC.

The chain combines TRBV12-3 or TRBV12-4 with TRBJ2-3; D perhaps matches TRBD2 (6 bases). The length of the CDR3 is 15 residues. The ends were cut back, 8 bases at V and 4 bases at J, with 19 bases in the middle. This CDR3 is CASAPTGGAADTQYF. The CDR3 DNA follows: TGTGCCAGCGCCCCAACTGGCGGGGCTGCAGATACGCAGTATTTT.

This clonotype was seen a few times. CDR3 in amino acids: CSVEGRLESSYEQYF. CDR3 DNA: TGCAGCGTTGAAGGGAGGCTGGAAAGCTCCTACGAGCAGTACTTC. The chain uses TRBV29-1 and TRBJ2-7, with a weak D call TRBD2 (5 bases). Per germline, CDR1 SQVTM and CDR2 ANQGSEA. CDR3 length: 15 amino acids. Trimming shortened V by 1 base and J by 0 bases, and 13 bases separated the two germline ends.

This clonotype was counted only a few times. The chain recombines TRBV20-1 with TRBJ1-1; D gene ambiguous. This CDR3 has 18 residues. Trimming shortened V by 0 bases and J by 0 bases, and 20 bases separated the two germline ends. CDR1 DFQATT and CDR2 SNEGSKA come from the germline V gene (reference sequence). The CDR3 spells CSARDAARSLPMNTEAFF. For the CDR3, the DNA is TGCAGTGCTAGAGACGCGGCTCGCTCTCTACCTATGAACACTGAAGCTTTCTTT.

This clonotype appeared many times. The gene calls are TRBV28 and TRBJ2-3; D ambiguous. Germline V gives CDR1 MDHEN, CDR2 SYDVKM. This CDR3 region has 15 residues. Trimming shortened V by 7 bases and J by 4 bases, and 18 bases separated the two germline ends. CDR3 protein: CASNRPSVGSDTQYF. For the CDR3, the DNA is TGTGCCAGCAATCGACCGTCCGTAGGATCAGATACGCAGTATTTT. The entire variable domain, with the rest obtained from reference TRBV28 and TRBJ2-3, is as follows: DVKVTQSSRYLVKRTGEKVFLECVQDMDHENMFWYRQDPGLGLRLIYFSYDVKMKEKGDIPEGYSVSREKKERFSLILESASTNQTSMYLCASNRPSVGSDTQYFGPGTRLTVL.

The chain couples TRBV7-2 to TRBJ2-1; 13 bases are shared with TRBD2. Germline values: CDR1 SGHTA, CDR2 FQGNSA. The CDR3 covers 18 residues. The ends lost 5 bases at V and 4 bases at J; junction bases unmatched: 11. The CDR3 nucleotides read TGTGCCAGCAGCAATACTATGACTAGCGGGGGGCCTTACAATGAGCAGTTCTTC. Amino acids: CASSNTMTSGGPYNEQFF.

Remarks on this clonotype: A much larger clone lies one base from this, so it may be a read error. J is TRBJ2-1 and V is TRBV3-1; D remains unclear. Germline V gene lookup returns CDR1 LGHDT and CDR2 YNNKEL (reference sequence). The CDR3 is 12 amino acids. The CDR3 sequence is CTSSQGPREQFF. CDR3 bases: TGTACCAGCAGCCAAGGTCCCCGGGAGCAGTTCTTC.

This clonotype has a handful of counts. The chain couples TRBV24-1 to TRBJ2-2, with a weak D call TRBD1 (5 bases). This CDR3 comprises 16 residues. Germline V gives CDR1 KGHDR, CDR2 SFDVKD. With 2 bases removed from V and 2 bases from J, the gap between germline ends came to 11 bases. CDR3 sequence (DNA): TGTGCCACCAGTGATTCGTATGACAGCAACACCGGGGAGCTGTTTTTT. The encoded protein is CATSDSYDSNTGELFF.

This clonotype showed up many times. The gene calls are TRBV11-2 and TRBJ2-5; TRBD1 agrees at 10 bases. This CDR3 has 18 amino acids. The J segment lost 1 base and the V segment lost 1 base, leaving 9 bases of the junction unmatched. Germline V gene data show CDR1 as SGHAT and CDR2 as FQNNGV. The CDR3 nucleotides read TGTGCCAGCAGCTTAGGTGACAGGGGGCGTAAGGCCCAAGAGACCCAGTACTTC. Protein: CASSLGDRGRKAQETQYF.

This clonotype was seen repeatedly, ten times or more. V usage is TRBV7-2 and J usage is TRBJ2-1, with TRBD2 identical over 8 bases. CDR3 length equals 15 residues. V was pared by 5 bases and J by 4 bases, with 7 bases of the junction left unmatched. Germline CDR1 reads SGHTA; CDR2 reads FQGNSA. CDR3 coding DNA: TGTGCCAGCAGCCCCGCTAGCGGGTGGTACAATGAGCAGTTCTTC. It specifies CASSPASGWYNEQFF.

The chain combines TRBV7-2 with TRBJ1-2; D is ambiguous. The V gene's germline CDR1 is SGHTA and CDR2 FQGNSA. This CDR3 comprises 16 residues. Trimming took off 3 bases at V and 8 bases at J, with 22 bases between the two ends. CDR3 nucleotides: TGTGCCAGCAGCTTTGGCCTCGGCCCCCAATCTGCGGGCTACACCTTC. It encodes CASSFGLGPQSAGYTF. Full variable domain (rest looked up from reference TRBV7-2 and TRBJ1-2): GAGVSQSPSNKVTEKGKDVELRCDPISGHTALYWYRQSLGQGLEFLIYFQGNSAPDKSGLPSDRFSAERTGGSVSTLTIQRTQQEDSAVYLCASSFGLGPQSAGYTFGSGTRLTVV.

Points on this clonotype: This sequence may be a read error, since a much larger clone differs from it by one base. The chain joins TRBV3-1 to TRBJ2-7; TRBD2 agrees at 9 bases. CDR1 is LGHDT, CDR2 YNNKEL, per germline (reference sequence). The CDR3 is made up of 13 amino acids. V shed 4 bases, J shed 8 bases, and the junction held 6 bases outside the gene matches. The CDR3 DNA is TGTGCCAGCAGCCCCCCCCTAGCGGGGAAGCAGTACTTC. Amino acids: CASSPPLAGKQYF.

This clonotype appeared many times. The chain has TRBV9 and TRBJ1-1, with TRBD1 matching 7 bases. Germline V CDR1 and CDR2: SGDLS, YYNGEE. CDR3 length equals 16 residues. The V segment lost 1 base and the J segment 1 base; nucleotides outside the gene matches: 7. The CDR3 region has the DNA TGTGCCAGCAGCGTATACCCGACAGGGCCGAACACTGAAGCTTTCTTT. It encodes CASSVYPTGPNTEAFF. The variable domain in full, with the rest retrieved from reference TRBV9 and TRBJ1-1, is DSGVTQTPKHLITATGQRVTLRCSPRSGDLSVYWYQQSLDQGLQFLIQYYNGEERAKGNILERFSAQQFPDLHSELNLSSLELGDSALYFCASSVYPTGPNTEAFFGQGTRLTVV.

V and J are TRBV20-1 and TRBJ2-1; either TRBD1 or TRBD2 may supply D (7 bases each). Judging by the DNA end, TRBJ2-7 fits better; the J call may be wrong. Germline V CDR1 and CDR2: DFQATT, SNEGSKA (reference sequence). The CDR3 runs 15 residues. The CDR3 spells CSAHRGGPSYNEQYF. In DNA form, the CDR3 reads TGCAGTGCCCACAGGGGAGGGCCCTCCTACAATGAGCAGTACTTC.

The rearrangement uses TRBV18 and TRBJ2-4, with D possibly TRBD1 on 6 matching bases. The end of the DNA is better explained by TRBJ2-7, so the J call may be wrong. Per the germline V gene, CDR1 is KGHSH and CDR2 is LQKENI. CDR3 length equals 13 residues. The DNA of the CDR3 is TGTGCCAGCATGAGCCTTACAGGGTACGAGCAGTACTTC. Amino acids: CASMSLTGYEQYF.

This clonotype was seen repeatedly, ten times or more. J is TRBJ1-2 and V is TRBV6-5, with 8 bases that match TRBD1. The germline CDR1 and CDR2 sequences are MNHEY and SVGAGI. This CDR3 spans 12 amino acids. V was pared by 8 bases and J by 8 bases, with 7 bases of the junction left unmatched. In nucleotides, the CDR3 is TGTGCCAGCTTGGACAGGGCTAGCGGCTACACCTTC. Translation: CASLDRASGYTF.